A selection of T cell receptor beta chains follows, all from one sample in a study of T-cell reconstitution after alpha-beta-depleted transplantation in children. TCRdb reanalysed the PCR reads using MiXCR and keeps one entry per CDR3 protein. Of 700,000 to 850,000 distinct CDR3 sequences listed, approximately 15% were seen once; the top ten hold 5%. The sample consisted of PBMCs, mostly from graft donor cells, taken 360 days after TCRalphabeta/CD19-depleted stem cell transplant. These receptors all stem from a male patient under 18 who had a stem cell transplant for acute lymphoblastic leukemia, so the T cells may come from the graft donor. The CDR3 runs from the conserved cysteine through the conserved F or W. Each record gives: V gene, clone size, J gene, D gene, CDR3 DNA, CDR3 protein. D genes are given only for firm matches. Clone sizes are given selectively: once, few, many, or a class where the clone is expanded.

>TRBV12-3/TRBV12-4|few|TRBJ2-7|-
TGTGCCAGCAGTTTAGCTAGGGGGAAGTTAGAGCAGTACTTC
CASSLARGKLEQYF
>TRBV2|few|TRBJ2-1|TRBD1
TGTGCCAGCAGTGCTGGGACAGGGACCAACAATGAGCAGTTCTTC
CASSAGTGTNNEQFF
>TRBV7-3|few|TRBJ2-3|TRBD2
TGTGCCAGCAGCCCACAAGGACTAGCGGGGCCGGCGCAGTATTTT
CASSPQGLAGPAQYF
>TRBV20-1|-|TRBJ2-1|-
TGCAGTGCTAGGGTTCCCGACTCGAGCTCCTACAATGAGCAGTTCTTC
CSARVPDSSSYNEQFF
>TRBV11-2|-|TRBJ2-5|-
TGTGCCAGCAGCTCAGACAAAATGGGGACCCAGTACTTC
CASSSDKMGTQYF
>TRBV4-2|-|TRBJ2-4|-
TGTGCCAGCAGCCATGGATCATCCGGCGTGGGGGTCTCGAGCGAAAACATTCAGTACTTC
CASSHGSSGVGVSSENIQYF
>TRBV12-3/TRBV12-4|-|TRBJ1-2|-
TGTGCCAGCAGCCCCACAGGGTTAGAGGGCTACACCTTC
CASSPTGLEGYTF
>TRBV10-3|-|TRBJ2-1|-
TGTGCCATCAGTGAGATCGGCAGGGGCGGGGATGAGCAGTTCTTC
CAISEIGRGGDEQFF
>TRBV20-1|few|TRBJ2-3|TRBD2
TGCAGTGCTAGGGCAGCTAGCGGGAGGTTTACAGATACGCAGTATTTT
CSARAASGRFTDTQYF
>TRBV3-1|-|TRBJ1-4|-
TGTGCCAGCAGCCAAGATCGCCAGGGGTACGGAAAACTGTTTTTT
CASSQDRQGYGKLFF
>TRBV5-1|few|TRBJ2-3|-
TGCGCCAGCAGCAGAAGTCTCCATCGAGGATCGGATACGCAGTATTTT
CASSRSLHRGSDTQYF
>TRBV2|-|TRBJ2-2|TRBD1
TGTGCCAGCAGTGTTACAGGGGGGCTGTTTTTT
CASSVTGGLFF
>TRBV4-1|few|TRBJ2-7|-
TGCGCCAGCAGCCCGGTATCGCAGGGGACCTCCTACGAGCAGTACTTC
CASSPVSQGTSYEQYF
>TRBV20-1|-|TRBJ2-3|TRBD2
TGCAGTGCAGGCAGGCCGGCTAGACTAGCAGGCACAGATACGCAGTATTTT
CSAGRPARLAGTDTQYF
>TRBV28|few|TRBJ2-7|-
-
CASSVGQGAPF
>TRBV7-2|many|TRBJ2-1|-
TGTGCCAGCAGGTTCGGCGGAAATGAGCAGTTCTTC
CASRFGGNEQFF
>TRBV7-2|few|TRBJ2-7|-
TGTGCCAGCAGCTTATTATCGGTCCCAAAATTCTTATACGAGCAGTACTTC
CASSLLSVPKFLYEQYF
>TRBV24-1|-|TRBJ2-2|TRBD2
TGTGCCACCAGTGATCCCCCGGGGGAGGGCGGGCCAGTGAACACCGGGGAGCTGTTTTTT
CATSDPPGEGGPVNTGELFF
>TRBV7-9|-|TRBJ1-4|-
TGTGCCAGCAGCCTGGACCCGGGACGAAAACTGTTTTTT
CASSLDPGRKLFF
>TRBV20-1|-|TRBJ2-1|-
TGCAGTGCCGAGACCATCAGCTCCTACAATGAGCAGTTCTTC
CSAETISSYNEQFF
>TRBV5-1|-|TRBJ2-5|TRBD2
TGCGCCAGCAGCTTGGAGGGCGCAGCGGGAGCCCAAGAGACCCAGTACTTC
CASSLEGAAGAQETQYF
>TRBV20-1|many|TRBJ2-1|-
TGCAGTGCTAAAGTTATCAATGAGCAGTTCTTC
CSAKVINEQFF
>TRBV9|-|TRBJ2-1|TRBD2
TGTGCCAGCAGCCCGGCTAGCGGGAGGCCGACCCGTGGGGAGCAGTTCTTC
CASSPASGRPTRGEQFF
>TRBV5-1|-|TRBJ2-7|TRBD1
TGCGCCAGCAGCCACGGGACAGAGGTTTACGAGCAGTACTTC
CASSHGTEVYEQYF
>TRBV10-1|-|TRBJ2-7|TRBD2
TGCGCCAGCAGTGGGGACTACTACGACGAGCAGTACTTC
CASSGDYYDEQYF
>TRBV12-3/TRBV12-4|few|TRBJ2-5|TRBD2
TGTGCCAGCACTTTAGACAGCGGGATAGAGACCCAGTACTTC
CASTLDSGIETQYF
>TRBV29-1|few|TRBJ2-5|-
TGCAGCGTGGACGGGCCCGCGGGGGAGACCCAGTACTTC
CSVDGPAGETQYF
>TRBV9|-|TRBJ2-7|TRBD2
TGTGCCAGCAGCGCCCAGGAGCGGGAGGTGTACGAGCAGTACTTC
CASSAQEREVYEQYF
>TRBV5-1|many|TRBJ2-1|-
TGCGCCAGCAGCCTAGATTTGGAGCAGTTCTTC
CASSLDLEQFF
>TRBV11-2|-|TRBJ2-3|-
TGTGCCAGCACCCCCCGTCGGGACGCCGAGGGGCCAGATACGCAGTATTTT
CASTPRRDAEGPDTQYF